This TCR beta chain stems from a study of shared clonotypes between healthy human individuals. About the research overall: Three plates each covered CD4 naive and memory; CD8 naive two, CD8 memory one.

This clone was seen only once. Data came from immunoSEQ multiplex PCR; TCRdb stores just in-frame clones and leaves some out. The data contain hundreds of thousands of clones, approximately 95% of them singletons. CD45RO-negative cells were positively selected for CCR7, leaving out terminally differentiated effector memory CD45RA+ cells. The specimen was naive CD8+ T cells sorted from blood. The receptor was derived from a woman younger than 45 in good health.

The CDR3 spells CAISQSFRSYEQYF. The CDR3 coding sequence is TGTGCCATCAGTCAGAGTTTCCGCTCCTACGAGCAGTACTTC. The chain carries TRBV10-3 and TRBJ2-7, with D unclear. V lost 5 bases to trimming and J lost 0 bases, with 11 bases between them. There are 14 residues in the CDR3. Per germline, CDR1 ENHRY and CDR2 SYGVKD.